A single sample gave rise to the 18 T cell receptor beta chains below, sequenced in a study of blood T cell repertoires in COVID-19. Sequenced by immunoSEQ multiplex PCR; TCRdb stores in-frame clones only, minus some. The sample records about 130,000 clones, about 85% being singletons. The sample was peripheral blood. These receptors came from an elderly man with active or convalescent COVID-19.

The V call is TRBV7-9, the J call TRBJ2-5; TRBD1 agrees at 7 bases. Trimming cost V 6 bases and J 0 bases; bases outside gene matches: 4. Per germline, CDR1 SEHNR and CDR2 FQNEAQ (reference sequence). This CDR3 is built from 14 residues. The CDR3 nucleotides read TGTGCCAGCAGATCACAGGGGTACCAAGAGACCCAGTACTTC. Protein: CASRSQGYQETQYF.

The chain recombines TRBV6-6 with TRBJ2-2, with 7 positions matching TRBD1. The germline V gene encodes CDR1 MNHNY and CDR2 SVGAGI (reference sequence). V trimming: 11 bases; J trimming: 2 bases; junction bases outside the gene matches: 5. The CDR3 runs to 13 residues. The CDR3 region has the DNA TGTGCCGGACGGGACAGCAACACCGGGGAGCTGTTTTTT. Translating it yields CAGRDSNTGELFF.

V is TRBV10-3 and J is TRBJ1-2; the match to TRBD1 covers 9 bases. The trim removed 4 bases at V and 8 bases at J, leaving 11 bases unmatched. The CDR3 sequence is 15 residues long. Germline-derived CDR1 and CDR2 are ENHRY and SYGVKD. CDR3 nucleotides: TGTGCCATCAGTGTACGACAGGGGGGACGCGAAGGCTACACCTTC. This sequence encodes CAISVRQGGREGYTF.

The CDR3 DNA reads as TGTGCCAGCAGCCTTCAGGACAGGGGAGGTGAAAAACTGTTTTTT. This translates into CASSLQDRGGEKLFF. This sequence joins TRBV7-6 and TRBJ1-4, with 9 bases that match TRBD1. This CDR3 has 15 amino acids. Trimming at V came to 5 bases and at J to 7 bases, leaving 8 bases not matched to a gene. Germline V lookup: CDR1 SGHVS, CDR2 FNYEAQ.

Written as DNA, the CDR3 is TGTGCCAGTAGACAGAACACTGAAGCTTTCTTT. It specifies CASRQNTEAFF. This sequence joins TRBV19 and TRBJ1-1; D unresolved. The CDR3 is 11 residues long. The V and J ends lost 6 bases and 1 base respectively, with 3 bases between them. Germline CDR1 is LNHDA and CDR2 is SQIVND (reference sequence). Full variable domain (remainder filled in from reference TRBV19 and TRBJ1-1): DGGITQSPKYLFRKEGQNVTLSCEQNLNHDAMYWYRQDPGQGLRLIYYSQIVNDFQKGDIAEGYSVSREKKESFPLTVTSAQKNPTAFYLCASRQNTEAFFGQGTRLTVV.

This sequence joins TRBV12-3 or TRBV12-4 and TRBJ2-1; D is unresolved. The CDR3 sequence is 12 residues long. V was cut by 0 bases and J by 15 bases, with 12 bases left in between. In DNA form, the CDR3 reads TGTGCCAGCAGTTTAGCGGGCCTTATCTCGTTCTTC. As protein: CASSLAGLISFF.

The chain carries TRBV9 and TRBJ1-3, with 9 bases fitting TRBD1. From germline, CDR1 is SGDLS and CDR2 YYNGEE. The V gene end was trimmed by 2 bases and the J gene end by 0 bases; junction bases not matched to a gene: 3. This CDR3 has 16 residues. The CDR3 sequence is CASSVGGQGSGNTIYF. The CDR3 nucleotides are TGTGCCAGCAGCGTGGGGGGACAGGGCTCTGGAAACACCATATATTTT.

J is TRBJ1-1 and V is TRBV12-5, with D unresolved. CDR3 length: 13 amino acids. Trimming took off 2 bases at V and 1 base at J, with 5 bases between the two ends. Germline V gene lookup returns CDR1 LGHNT and CDR2 FRNRAP. CDR3 bases: TGTGCTAGTGGTTTGACAGCGAACACTGAAGCTTTCTTT. This encodes CASGLTANTEAFF.

This clone turned up a few times. The genes are TRBV12-3 or TRBV12-4 and TRBJ2-7; D is possibly TRBD2 (5 bases). CDR3 length: 12 amino acids. Trimming stripped 3 bases from V and 5 bases from J, with 8 bases between. The CDR3 protein is CASSFAGNEQYF. In nucleotides, the CDR3 is TGTGCCAGCAGTTTTGCGGGTAACGAGCAGTACTTC.

J is TRBJ1-1 and V is TRBV28; tentative D call: TRBD1 (5 bases). The CDR3 spans 16 residues. The germline V gene encodes CDR1 MDHEN and CDR2 SYDVKM. The V and J ends lost 2 bases and 1 base respectively, with 14 bases between them. CDR3 loop: CASSLLPGEANTEAFF. In nucleotides, the CDR3 is TGTGCCAGCAGTTTACTCCCGGGGGAGGCGAACACTGAAGCTTTCTTT.

The chain joins TRBV19 to TRBJ2-2; 9 positions match TRBD1. Germline trimming cut 6 bases from V and 4 bases from J; bases unmatched to any gene: 6. CDR3 length: 15 residues. CDR1 LNHDA and CDR2 SQIVND come from the germline V gene (reference sequence). The CDR3 here is CASSGGTGITGELFF. Here the CDR3 DNA reads TGTGCCAGTAGCGGGGGGACAGGGATCACCGGGGAGCTGTTTTTT.

This chain links TRBV9 with TRBJ1-6; no clear D. CDR1 and CDR2 from the germline V gene are SGDLS and YYNGEE. Between the trimmed V and J ends, which lost 5 bases and 7 bases, there was a span of 13 bases. The CDR3 runs 14 residues. As DNA, the CDR3 is TGTGCCAGCAGTCAGTTGGAGCGGAATTCACCCCTCCACTTT. Translated: CASSQLERNSPLHF.

Comments on this clone: A much larger clone lies one base from this, so it may be a read error. The CDR3 coding sequence is TGTGCCAGCAGCTTGACAGGGGGCAATCAGCCCCAGCATTTT. This gives the protein CASSLTGGNQPQHF. This chain uses TRBV5-5 with TRBJ1-5; 7 bases map to TRBD1. This CDR3 region has 14 residues. V shed 1 base and J 2 bases; nucleotides not matched to a gene: 0. Germline V gives CDR1 SGHKS, CDR2 YYEKEE (reference sequence).

The gene calls are TRBV2 and TRBJ1-6, with D possibly matching TRBD1 (5 bases). This CDR3 has 13 residues. The V gene's germline CDR1 is SNHLY and CDR2 FYNNEI. The germline V and J ends were trimmed by 8 bases and 7 bases, with 12 bases remaining between them. DNA for the CDR3: TGTGCCAGCGGGGGACTGCCAAATTCACCCCTCCACTTT. It encodes CASGGLPNSPLHF.

This chain links TRBV21-1 with TRBJ1-1. TRBV21-1 is reported as a pseudogene. This CDR3 contains 13 residues. The CDR3 DNA is TGTGCCAGCAGCAAAGAAGGAGGTTGGGAAGCTTTCTTT. As protein: CASSKEGGWEAFF.

This chain links TRBV20-1 with TRBJ2-3; D is undetermined. The CDR3 is made up of 13 amino acids. V dropped 3 bases and J dropped 0 bases, with 7 bases sitting between them. Germline V gives CDR1 DFQATT, CDR2 SNEGSKA (reference sequence). For the CDR3, the DNA is TGCAGTGCTAGTGTCCTTAGCACAGATACGCAGTATTTT. Its translation: CSASVLSTDTQYF.

The chain recombines TRBV20-1 with TRBJ2-5, with TRBD2 matching 7 bases. Germline loops: CDR1 DFQATT, CDR2 SNEGSKA (reference sequence). This CDR3 is built from 14 residues. V trimming: 3 bases; J trimming: 5 bases; junction bases outside the gene matches: 9. The CDR3 loop reads CSASSSGIAETQYF. In DNA form, the CDR3 reads TGCAGTGCTAGTAGCAGCGGGATAGCGGAGACCCAGTACTTC.

The V call is TRBV5-6, the J call TRBJ2-1; D possibly corresponds to TRBD1 (6 bases). The CDR3 consists of 13 residues. Trimming removed 3 bases from V and 6 bases from J, with 10 bases in between. CDR1 is SGHDT and CDR2 is YYEEEE in the germline V gene. The CDR3 spells CASSSDSPNEQFF. CDR3 sequence (DNA): TGTGCCAGCAGCTCGGACAGCCCCAATGAGCAGTTCTTC.